This T cell receptor (beta chain) was identified in a study of T cell responses to AZD1222 COVID-19 vaccine. V shed 1 base and J 4 bases; nucleotides not matched to a gene: 7. There are 15 residues in the CDR3. CDR1 and CDR2 from the germline V gene are SGHTA and FQGNSA. The data were produced by immunoSEQ multiplex PCR, yet TCRdb's version contains in-frame clones alone and is incomplete. This table has about 120,000 clones, 88% appearing once. Details on this clone: Its antigen is unknown.

General observations from the study: Unmutated variant regions are reportedly the target of nearly half of TCRs that are spike-specific.

The clonotype comes from an adult in good health. V is TRBV7-2 and J is TRBJ2-7; 7 bases align to TRBD2. The starting material was peripheral blood, obtained on day 0 of AZD1222 vaccination. CDR3 nucleotide sequence: TGTGCCAGCAGCTTAGGCGGGAGCTTTCTATACGAGCAGTACTTC. This gives the protein CASSLGGSFLYEQYF.